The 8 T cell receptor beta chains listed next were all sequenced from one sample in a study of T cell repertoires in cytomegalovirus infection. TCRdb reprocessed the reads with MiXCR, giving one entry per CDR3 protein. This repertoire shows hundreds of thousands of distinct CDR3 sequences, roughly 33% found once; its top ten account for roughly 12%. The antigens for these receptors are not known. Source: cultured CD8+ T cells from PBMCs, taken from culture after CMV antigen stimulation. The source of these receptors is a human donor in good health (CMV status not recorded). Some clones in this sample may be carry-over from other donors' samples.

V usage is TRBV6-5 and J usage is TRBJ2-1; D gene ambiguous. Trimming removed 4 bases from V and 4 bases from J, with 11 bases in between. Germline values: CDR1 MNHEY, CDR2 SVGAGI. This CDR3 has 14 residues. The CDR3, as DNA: TGTGCCAGCAGTTCCACCCTTAAGTACAATGAGCAGTTCTTC. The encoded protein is CASSSTLKYNEQFF.

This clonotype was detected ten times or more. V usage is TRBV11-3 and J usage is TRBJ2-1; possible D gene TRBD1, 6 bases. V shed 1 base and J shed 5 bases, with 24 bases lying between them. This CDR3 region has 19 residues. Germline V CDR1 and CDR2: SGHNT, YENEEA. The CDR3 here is CASSLVRQVGRSVDNEQFF. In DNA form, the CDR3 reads TGTGCCAGCAGCTTAGTCCGACAGGTGGGCAGATCCGTGGACAATGAGCAGTTCTTC.

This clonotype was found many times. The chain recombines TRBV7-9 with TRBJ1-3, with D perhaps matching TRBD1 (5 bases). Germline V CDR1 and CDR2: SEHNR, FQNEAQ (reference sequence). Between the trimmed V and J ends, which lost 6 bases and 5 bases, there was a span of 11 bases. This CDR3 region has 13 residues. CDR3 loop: CASRPGQRNTIYF. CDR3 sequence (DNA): TGTGCCAGCAGGCCGGGGCAAAGAAACACCATATATTTT. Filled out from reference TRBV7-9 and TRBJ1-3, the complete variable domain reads DTGVSQNPRHKITKRGQNVTFRCDPISEHNRLYWYRQTLGQGPEFLTYFQNEAQLEKSRLLSDRFSAERPKGSFSTLEIQRTEQGDSAMYLCASRPGQRNTIYFGEGSWLTVV.

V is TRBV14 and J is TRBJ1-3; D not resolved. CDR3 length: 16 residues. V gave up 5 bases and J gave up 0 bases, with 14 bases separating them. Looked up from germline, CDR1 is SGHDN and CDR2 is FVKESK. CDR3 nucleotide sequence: TGTGCCAGCAGCACACGATCCGGACTCTCTGGAAACACCATATATTTT. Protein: CASSTRSGLSGNTIYF.

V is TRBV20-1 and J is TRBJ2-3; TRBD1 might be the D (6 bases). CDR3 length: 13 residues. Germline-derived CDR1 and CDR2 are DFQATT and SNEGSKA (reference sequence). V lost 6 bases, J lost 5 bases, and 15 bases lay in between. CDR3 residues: CSAIYYREDTQYF. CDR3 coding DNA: TGCAGTGCCATATACTACAGGGAAGATACGCAGTATTTT.

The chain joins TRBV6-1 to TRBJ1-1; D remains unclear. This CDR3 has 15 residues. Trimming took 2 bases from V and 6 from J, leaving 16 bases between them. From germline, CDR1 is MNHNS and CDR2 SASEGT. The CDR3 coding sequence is TGTGCCAGCAGTGAACAATTTACGGTCGGCGCTGAAGCTTTCTTT. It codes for CASSEQFTVGAEAFF.

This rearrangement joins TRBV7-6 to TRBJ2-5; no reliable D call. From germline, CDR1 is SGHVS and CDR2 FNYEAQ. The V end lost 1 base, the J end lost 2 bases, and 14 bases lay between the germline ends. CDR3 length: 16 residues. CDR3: CASSLDLEPEQETQYF. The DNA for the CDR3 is TGTGCCAGCAGCTTAGACTTAGAGCCAGAGCAAGAGACCCAGTACTTC.

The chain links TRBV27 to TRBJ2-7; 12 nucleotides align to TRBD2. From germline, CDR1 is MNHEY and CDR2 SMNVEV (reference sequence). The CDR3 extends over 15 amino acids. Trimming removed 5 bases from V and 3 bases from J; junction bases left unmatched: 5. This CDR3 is CASSIGLAGNYEQYF. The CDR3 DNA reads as TGTGCCAGCAGTATAGGACTAGCGGGGAACTACGAGCAGTACTTC.